This entry is about one T cell receptor (beta chain). Its antigen remains unidentified. The method was immunoSEQ multiplex PCR; TCRdb's version includes in-frame clones alone and lacks a portion of them. The data hold around 67,000 clones, with around 90% observed a single time. The sample originates from a study of OX40 agonist ivuxolimab in advanced cancers. Study-wide background: The study gave patients intravenous ivuxolimab at 0.01 to 10 mg/kg every 2 weeks. Study results and limitations: At doses 0.1 to 3.0 mg/kg, CD4+ and CD8+ clones expanded.

People who had autoimmune disease history or systemic immunosuppression were excluded. The clonotype was recovered from an adult with an advanced solid tumor such as melanoma, head and neck, liver or kidney cancer. Source: CD4+ or CD8+ T cells sorted from blood, taken in a trial of the OX40 agonist ivuxolimab.

The CDR3 DNA is TGTGCCAGCAGCCCCCGGGACAGCTTGAGCTCCTACGAGCAGTACTTC. Translation: CASSPRDSLSSYEQYF. J is TRBJ2-7 and V is TRBV7-2, with 7 positions matching TRBD1. V dropped 5 bases and J dropped 0; count of bases not matched to a gene: 10. The CDR3 runs 16 residues. Looked up from germline, CDR1 is SGHTA and CDR2 is FQGNSA.